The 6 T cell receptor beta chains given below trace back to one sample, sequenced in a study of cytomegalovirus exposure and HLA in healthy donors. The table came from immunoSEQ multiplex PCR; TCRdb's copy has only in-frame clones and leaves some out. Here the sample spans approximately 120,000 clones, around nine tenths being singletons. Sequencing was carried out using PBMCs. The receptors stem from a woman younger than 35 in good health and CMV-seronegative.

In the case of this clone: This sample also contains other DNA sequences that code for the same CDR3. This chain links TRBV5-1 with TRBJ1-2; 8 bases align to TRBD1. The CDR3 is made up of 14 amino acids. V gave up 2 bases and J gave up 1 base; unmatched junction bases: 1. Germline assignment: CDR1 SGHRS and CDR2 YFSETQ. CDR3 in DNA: TGCGCCAGCAGCTTAGGACAGGGTAACTATGGCTACACCTTC. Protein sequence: CASSLGQGNYGYTF. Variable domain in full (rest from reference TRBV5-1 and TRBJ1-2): KAGVTQTPRYLIKTRGQQVTLSCSPISGHRSVSWYQQTPGQGLQFLFEYFSETQRNKGNFPGRFSGRQFSNSRSEMNVSTLELGDSALYLCASSLGQGNYGYTFGSGTRLTVV.

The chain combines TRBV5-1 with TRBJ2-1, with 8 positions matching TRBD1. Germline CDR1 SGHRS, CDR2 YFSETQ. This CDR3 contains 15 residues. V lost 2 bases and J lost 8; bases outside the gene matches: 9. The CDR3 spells CASSFQGAIVDEQFF. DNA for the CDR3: TGCGCCAGCAGCTTCCAGGGGGCAATCGTCGATGAGCAGTTCTTC.

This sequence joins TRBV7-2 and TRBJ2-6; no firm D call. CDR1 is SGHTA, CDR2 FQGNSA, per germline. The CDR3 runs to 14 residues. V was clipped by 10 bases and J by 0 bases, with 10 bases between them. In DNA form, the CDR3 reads TGTGCCACCGACTCCCTCTCTGGGGCCAACGTCCTGACTTTC. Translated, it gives CATDSLSGANVLTF. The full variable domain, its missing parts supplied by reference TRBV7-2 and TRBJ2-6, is GAGVSQSPSNKVTEKGKDVELRCDPISGHTALYWYRQSLGQGLEFLIYFQGNSAPDKSGLPSDRFSAERTGGSVSTLTIQRTQQEDSAVYLCATDSLSGANVLTFGAGSRLTVL.

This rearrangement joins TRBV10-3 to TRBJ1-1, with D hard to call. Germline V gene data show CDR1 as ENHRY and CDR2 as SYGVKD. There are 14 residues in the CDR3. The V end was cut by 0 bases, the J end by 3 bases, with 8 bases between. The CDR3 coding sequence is TGTGCCATCAGTGAGTCGGTGTACTACACTGAAGCTTTCTTT. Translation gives CAISESVYYTEAFF.

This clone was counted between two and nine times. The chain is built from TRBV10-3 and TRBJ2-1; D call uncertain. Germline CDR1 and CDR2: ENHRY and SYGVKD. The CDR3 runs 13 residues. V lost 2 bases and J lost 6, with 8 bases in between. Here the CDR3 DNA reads TGTGCCATCAGTGAGGGCCCCCCCAATGAGCAGTTCTTC. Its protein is CAISEGPPNEQFF.

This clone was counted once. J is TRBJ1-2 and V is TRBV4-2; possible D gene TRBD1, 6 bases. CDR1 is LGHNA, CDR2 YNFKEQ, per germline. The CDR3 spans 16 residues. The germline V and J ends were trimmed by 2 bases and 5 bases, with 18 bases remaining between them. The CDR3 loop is CASSQNTDGDMYGYTF. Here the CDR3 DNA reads TGTGCCAGCAGCCAAAATACAGACGGGGACATGTATGGCTACACCTTC.